This entry lists 27 T cell receptor beta chains sequenced from one sample in a study of T cell repertoires in cytomegalovirus infection. TCRdb recomputed calls from the reads with MiXCR, one row per CDR3 protein. The sample includes around 450,000 distinct CDR3 sequences, around 32% of them seen just once. Sample: PBMCs. The receptors derive from a human donor in good health (CMV status not recorded). Some clones in this sample may be carry-over from other donors' samples.

The CDR3 here is CASSEALKTGFNTGELFF. The DNA of the CDR3 is TGTGCCAGCAGTGAAGCGCTTAAAACAGGGTTTAACACCGGGGAGCTGTTTTTT. The chain combines TRBV2 with TRBJ2-2; D might be TRBD1 (6 bases). This CDR3 comprises 18 residues. V lost 0 bases to trimming and J lost 2 bases, with 16 bases between them. Germline loops: CDR1 SNHLY, CDR2 FYNNEI.

This clonotype was seen many times. The rearrangement uses TRBV5-5 and TRBJ1-1; 7 bases are shared with TRBD1. Trimming took 4 bases from V and 7 from J; bases not matched to a gene: 13. The CDR3 has 15 amino acids. The V gene's germline CDR1 is SGHKS and CDR2 YYEKEE (reference sequence). The CDR3 spells CASSPDRDGPSEAFF. The CDR3 nucleotides read TGTGCCAGCAGCCCCGACAGGGATGGTCCGAGTGAAGCTTTCTTT.

The chain combines TRBV7-6 with TRBJ2-7; D may be TRBD2 (5 bases). This CDR3 has 15 residues. Deletions cut 3 bases from V and 5 bases from J, with 17 bases between. The germline CDR1 and CDR2 sequences are SGHVS and FNYEAQ. Here the CDR3 DNA reads TGTGCCAGCAGCTTGGGTTCGGGATCGTCTAACGAGCAGTACTTC. This encodes CASSLGSGSSNEQYF.

This clonotype was seen repeatedly, ten times or more. CDR3 sequence reads: CASSSHGQGNTEAFF. In DNA, the CDR3 is TGTGCCAGCAGCAGCCACGGACAGGGGAACACTGAAGCTTTCTTT. This sequence joins TRBV12-3 or TRBV12-4 and TRBJ1-1; TRBD1 matches at 8 bases. The V gene end was trimmed by 6 bases and the J gene end by 1 base; junction bases not matched to a gene: 7. This CDR3 is 15 amino acids long.

Details on this clonotype: A much more abundant neighbour one base away suggests this may be a read error. The chain carries TRBV7-2 and TRBJ2-7; a possible D gene is TRBD1 (9 bases). Germline V gene data show CDR1 as SGHTA and CDR2 as FQGNSA. CDR3 size: 15 residues. The CDR3 DNA is TGTGACAGCAGCGGGGGTTGGACAGGGGCCTACGAGCAGTACTTC. Residues: CDSSGGWTGAYEQYF. Filled out from reference TRBV7-2 and TRBJ2-7, the complete variable domain reads GAGVSQSPSNKVTEKGKDVELRCDPISGHTALYWYRQSLGQGLEFLIYFQGNSAPDKSGLPSDRFSAERTGGSVSTLTIQRTQQEDSAVYLCDSSGGWTGAYEQYFGPGTRLTVT.

This clonotype turned up a few times. This chain connects TRBV5-1 to TRBJ2-5; D unresolved. Germline-derived CDR1 and CDR2 are SGHRS and YFSETQ. The germline V and J ends were trimmed by 0 bases and 3 bases, with 9 bases remaining between them. The CDR3 is made up of 14 amino acids. The CDR3 sequence: CASSLASPEETQYF. CDR3 DNA sequence: TGCGCCAGCAGCTTGGCCTCGCCTGAAGAGACCCAGTACTTC.

Turning to this clonotype: A much bigger clone sits one base away, suggesting this may be a read error. The chain links TRBV7-6 to TRBJ2-2, with D perhaps TRBD1 (6 bases). The CDR3 loop spans 17 amino acids. V was trimmed by 1 base and J by 3 bases, leaving 15 bases between them. The germline gives CDR1 SGHVS, CDR2 FNYEAQ. CDR3 protein: CASSLVFGQGYTGELFF. CDR3 DNA: TGTGCCAGCAGCTTAGTGTTCGGGCAGGGGTACACCGGGGAGCTGTTTTTT.

This clonotype was observed at least ten times. Here the CDR3 reads CASSPPVRGRDGYTF. The CDR3 DNA sequence: TGTGCCAGCAGCCCCCCGGTTAGGGGGCGCGATGGCTACACCTTC. The chain is built from TRBV7-2 and TRBJ1-2; 7 bases line up with TRBD1. J was trimmed by 6 bases and V by 5 bases; bases with no gene match: 12. Germline assignment: CDR1 SGHTA and CDR2 FQGNSA. The CDR3 spans 15 residues.

Turning to this clonotype: A read error may produce the germline difference seen at one junction end. V usage is TRBV6-2 or TRBV6-3 and J usage is TRBJ1-3; no firm D call. The CDR3 extends over 12 amino acids. Germline CDR1 MNHEY, CDR2 SVGEGT. CDR3 in amino acids: CARSYSMRTIYF. For the CDR3, the DNA is TGTGCCCGCAGTTACTCGATGCGGACCATATATTTT.

The table lists this clonotype with a few counts. V usage is TRBV7-6 and J usage is TRBJ2-7; D assignment may be TRBD1 or TRBD2 (6 bases each). CDR1 and CDR2 (germline): SGHVS, FNYEAQ. This CDR3 contains 16 residues. V dropped 1 base and J dropped 3 bases, with 16 bases sitting between them. In DNA, the CDR3 is TGTGCCAGCAGCTTAGTATCGGGGGACATTTTCTACGAGCAGTACTTC. Translation gives CASSLVSGDIFYEQYF.

As regards this clonotype: A read error may be the cause here, since a much bigger clone is one base away. This chain joins TRBV7-9 and TRBJ2-1; TRBD2 matches at 14 bases. The CDR3 sequence is 16 residues long. CDR1 is SEHNR, CDR2 FQNEAQ, per germline (reference sequence). CDR3 in amino acids: CASSGTSGGTYYEQFF. CDR3 bases: TGTGCCAGCAGCGGGACTAGCGGGGGCACCTACTATGAGCAGTTCTTC. Combining the CDR3 with reference TRBV7-9 and TRBJ2-1 gives the whole variable domain DTGVSQNPRHKITKRGQNVTFRCDPISEHNRLYWYRQTLGQGPEFLTYFQNEAQLEKSRLLSDRFSAERPKGSFSTLEIQRTEQGDSAMYLCASSGTSGGTYYEQFFGPGTRLTVL.

V is TRBV6-5 and J is TRBJ2-2; TRBD2 might be the D (5 bases). The CDR3 has 17 amino acids. V was cut by 3 bases and J by 0 bases, with 14 bases left in between. Germline V lookup: CDR1 MNHEY, CDR2 SVGAGI. DNA of the CDR3: TGTGCCAGCAGTTATAGCGCCCGTCGACCGAACACCGGGGAGCTGTTTTTT. Amino acid sequence: CASSYSARRPNTGELFF.

This clonotype showed up just a few times. The J gene is TRBJ1-2, the V gene TRBV7-9; D unclear. V was pared by 5 bases and J by 9 bases, with 16 bases between. This CDR3 has 13 residues. Germline values: CDR1 SEHNR, CDR2 FQNEAQ (reference sequence). The CDR3 bases are TGTGCCAGCAGCCCACCCGGTGAGGCGCGCTACACCTTC. Encoded protein: CASSPPGEARYTF.

This clonotype has more than one count but fewer than ten. The chain joins TRBV20-1 to TRBJ1-2; 10 bases line up with TRBD1. In germline, CDR1 is DFQATT, CDR2 SNEGSKA (reference sequence). The V segment lost 4 bases and the J segment 2 bases; nucleotides outside the gene matches: 13. CDR3 length: 17 amino acids. CDR3 nucleotide sequence: TGCAGTGCTAAATTCCCCTGGACAGGGGGGGACAACTATGGCTACACCTTC. It translates to CSAKFPWTGGDNYGYTF.

This clonotype was counted at least ten times. J is TRBJ1-1 and V is TRBV7-2; 10 bases fit TRBD1. Germline CDR1 is SGHTA and CDR2 is FQGNSA. V shed 5 bases, J shed 6 bases, and the junction held 12 bases outside the gene matches. The CDR3 is 16 residues long. The CDR3 loop reads CASSLWGGTGAPEAFF. The CDR3 DNA sequence: TGTGCCAGCAGCCTTTGGGGTGGGACAGGGGCACCTGAAGCTTTCTTT.

This chain links TRBV5-6 with TRBJ2-7, with D perhaps matching TRBD1 (6 bases). The CDR3 consists of 14 residues. Germline V gives CDR1 SGHDT, CDR2 YYEEEE. V lost 5 bases, J lost 0 bases, and 12 bases lay in between. This CDR3 reads CASSSDSFSYEQYF. The CDR3 DNA sequence: TGTGCCAGCAGTTCGGACAGTTTCTCCTACGAGCAGTACTTC.

There are a few counts of this clonotype. The chain combines TRBV7-8 with TRBJ2-1, with 8 bases matching TRBD2. The CDR3 extends over 15 amino acids. Per germline, CDR1 SGHVS and CDR2 FQNEAQ. V lost 5 bases and J lost 3; bases outside the gene matches: 6. CDR3 region: CASSLSGGFYNEQFF. The CDR3 bases are TGTGCCAGCAGCCTGAGCGGGGGTTTCTACAATGAGCAGTTCTTC.

This clonotype appeared a few times. The chain employs TRBV28 and TRBJ2-2, with D hard to call. V was trimmed by 3 bases and J by 5 bases, leaving 13 bases between them. The CDR3 covers 15 residues. Per germline, CDR1 MDHEN and CDR2 SYDVKM. The CDR3 DNA reads TGTGCCAGCAGTTTTGTCCGCCGTGCGACCGGGGAGCTGTTTTTT. Encoded protein: CASSFVRRATGELFF. The complete variable domain, with remaining parts taken from reference TRBV28 and TRBJ2-2, reads DVKVTQSSRYLVKRTGEKVFLECVQDMDHENMFWYRQDPGLGLRLIYFSYDVKMKEKGDIPEGYSVSREKKERFSLILESASTNQTSMYLCASSFVRRATGELFFGEGSRLTVL.

This clonotype appeared many times. This rearrangement joins TRBV7-2 to TRBJ2-4; TRBD1 might be the D (5 bases). Germline loops: CDR1 SGHTA, CDR2 FQGNSA. The CDR3 contains 17 residues. V was pared by 0 bases and J by 3 bases, with 15 bases between. CDR3 DNA: TGTGCCAGCAGCTTAGCCAGACAGAGCATAGGCAAAAACATTCAGTACTTC. Translated, it gives CASSLARQSIGKNIQYF.

The table lists this clonotype with a count of one. This chain joins TRBV29-1 and TRBJ1-6; D gene unclear. Trimming took 8 bases from V and 0 from J, leaving 20 bases between them. The CDR3 is made up of 17 amino acids. Looked up from germline, CDR1 is SQVTM and CDR2 is ANQGSEA. The CDR3 loop is CSPPRPPLSSYNSPLHF. The CDR3 DNA is TGCAGCCCCCCCCGGCCACCGTTGAGCTCCTATAATTCACCCCTCCACTTT. The entire variable domain, with the rest obtained from reference TRBV29-1 and TRBJ1-6, is as follows: SAVISQKPSRDICQRGTSLTIQCQVDSQVTMMFWYRQQPGQSLTLIATANQGSEATYESGFVIDKFPISRPNLTFSTLTVSNMSPEDSSIYLCSPPRPPLSSYNSPLHFGNGTRLTVT.

This clonotype occurred once. The chain couples TRBV5-6 to TRBJ2-7, with 8 bases that match TRBD1. CDR3 length: 17 residues. Germline loops: CDR1 SGHDT, CDR2 YYEEEE. V lost 0 bases to trimming and J lost 0 bases; unmatched junction nucleotides: 8. The CDR3 loop is CASSLAIRTGTSYEQYF. The CDR3, as DNA: TGTGCCAGCAGCTTGGCCATAAGGACAGGGACCTCCTACGAGCAGTACTTC.

This clonotype turned up a few times. The rearrangement uses TRBV28 and TRBJ1-5; no definite D call. CDR1 and CDR2 from the germline V gene are MDHEN and SYDVKM. The CDR3 is 12 amino acids. Trimming removed 7 bases at V and 3 bases at J, with 7 bases between. CDR3 DNA: TGTGCCAGCAACCTCCTCAATCAGCCCCAGCATTTT. It is translated as CASNLLNQPQHF.

A note on this clonotype: One end of the junction fails to match germline, which may point to a read error. V gene TRBV2 combines with J gene TRBJ2-2, with 14 bases fitting TRBD2. This CDR3 has 17 amino acids. The germline CDR1 and CDR2 sequences are SNHLY and FYNNEI. The CDR3 sequence is CASRGLAGAPNTEELFF. CDR3 nucleotide sequence: TGTGCCAGCAGGGGACTAGCGGGGGCCCCGAACACCGAGGAGCTGTTTTTT.

This clonotype was detected only once. V and J are TRBV20-1 and TRBJ2-1, with TRBD2 matching over 12 bases. Unmatched junction bases numbered 8, after V lost 1 base and J lost 10 bases. The germline V gene has CDR1 DFQATT and CDR2 SNEGSKA (reference sequence). The CDR3 is 15 amino acids. The CDR3 DNA reads as TGCAGTGCTAGAGCGCCTAGCGGGGGGGCAAACGAGCAGTTCTTC. It encodes CSARAPSGGANEQFF.

The chain joins TRBV19 to TRBJ2-3; TRBD2 agrees at 8 bases. The CDR3 runs 15 residues. Germline CDR1 and CDR2: LNHDA and SQIVND (reference sequence). With 5 bases clipped from V and 0 bases from J, the junction kept 4 bases outside the gene matches. CDR3 bases: TGTGCCAGTAGTGGAGAGCGGGGGAGCACAGATACGCAGTATTTT. This gives the protein CASSGERGSTDTQYF. The whole variable domain, filled in from reference TRBV19 and TRBJ2-3, reads DGGITQSPKYLFRKEGQNVTLSCEQNLNHDAMYWYRQDPGQGLRLIYYSQIVNDFQKGDIAEGYSVSREKKESFPLTVTSAQKNPTAFYLCASSGERGSTDTQYFGPGTRLTVL.

CDR3: CASSQLGTGGIGGYTF. As DNA, the CDR3 is TGTGCCAGCAGCCAACTCGGGACAGGGGGCATCGGTGGCTACACCTTC. The rearrangement joins TRBV4-2 to TRBJ1-2; 12 nucleotides line up with TRBD1. This CDR3 contains 16 residues. Losses at the gene ends were 2 bases for V and 7 bases for J; bases not matched to a gene: 8. Germline lookup yields CDR1 LGHNA and CDR2 YNFKEQ.

The genes are TRBV9 and TRBJ2-1, with TRBD1 as a possible D gene (6 bases). The CDR3 length is 14 residues. Trimming removed 0 bases from V and 4 bases from J, with 8 bases in between. Germline loops: CDR1 SGDLS, CDR2 YYNGEE. The CDR3 reads CASSVGTVYNEQFF. The CDR3 bases are TGTGCCAGCAGCGTAGGGACAGTGTACAATGAGCAGTTCTTC.